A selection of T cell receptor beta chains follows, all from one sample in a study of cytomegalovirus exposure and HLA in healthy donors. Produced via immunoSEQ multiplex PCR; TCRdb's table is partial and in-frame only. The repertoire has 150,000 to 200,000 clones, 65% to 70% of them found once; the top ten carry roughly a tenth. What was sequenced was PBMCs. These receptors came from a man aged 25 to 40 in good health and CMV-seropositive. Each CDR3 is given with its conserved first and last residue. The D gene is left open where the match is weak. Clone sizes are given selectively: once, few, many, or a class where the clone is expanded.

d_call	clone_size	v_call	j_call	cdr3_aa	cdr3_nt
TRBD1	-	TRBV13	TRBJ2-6	CASSSQGSGANALTF	TGTGCCAGCAGCTCACAGGGGTCTGGGGCCAACGCCCTGACTTTC
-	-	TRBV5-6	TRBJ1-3	CASSLDGAPRDTIYF	TGTGCCAGCAGCTTGGACGGAGCTCCTCGGGACACCATATATTTT
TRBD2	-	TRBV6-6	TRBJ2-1	CASSYSRLAGDNEQFF	TGTGCCAGCAGTTACTCGAGACTAGCGGGGGACAATGAGCAGTTCTTC
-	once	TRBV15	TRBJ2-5	CATSRDTNQETQYF	TGTGCCACCAGCAGAGATACTAACCAAGAGACCCAGTACTTC
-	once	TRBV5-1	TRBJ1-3	CASSLGASWDTIYF	TGCGCCAGCAGCTTGGGGGCATCCTGGGACACCATATATTTT
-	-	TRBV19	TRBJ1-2	CASSPGQRYGYTF	TGTGCCAGTAGTCCTGGACAGCGCTATGGCTACACCTTC
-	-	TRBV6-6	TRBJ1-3	CASSYSDSGNTIYF	TGTGCCAGCAGTTACTCGGACAGTGGAAACACCATATATTTT
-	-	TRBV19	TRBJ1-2	CASERERGGGLYYGYTF	TGTGCCAGTGAAAGGGAGAGGGGAGGAGGCCTCTACTATGGCTACACCTTC
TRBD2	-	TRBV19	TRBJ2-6	CASSILAGAGANVLTF	TGTGCCAGTAGTATACTAGCGGGAGCTGGGGCCAACGTCCTGACTTTC
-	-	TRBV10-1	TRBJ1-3	CASIGDSGNTIYF	TGCGCCAGCATCGGAGACTCTGGAAACACCATATATTTT
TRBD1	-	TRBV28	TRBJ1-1	CASSFGTVTEAFF	TGTGCCAGCAGTTTCGGGACAGTCACTGAAGCTTTCTTT
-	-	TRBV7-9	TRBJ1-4	CASSPGRQANEKLFF	TGTGCCAGCAGCCCCGGGAGGCAGGCGAATGAAAAACTGTTTTTT